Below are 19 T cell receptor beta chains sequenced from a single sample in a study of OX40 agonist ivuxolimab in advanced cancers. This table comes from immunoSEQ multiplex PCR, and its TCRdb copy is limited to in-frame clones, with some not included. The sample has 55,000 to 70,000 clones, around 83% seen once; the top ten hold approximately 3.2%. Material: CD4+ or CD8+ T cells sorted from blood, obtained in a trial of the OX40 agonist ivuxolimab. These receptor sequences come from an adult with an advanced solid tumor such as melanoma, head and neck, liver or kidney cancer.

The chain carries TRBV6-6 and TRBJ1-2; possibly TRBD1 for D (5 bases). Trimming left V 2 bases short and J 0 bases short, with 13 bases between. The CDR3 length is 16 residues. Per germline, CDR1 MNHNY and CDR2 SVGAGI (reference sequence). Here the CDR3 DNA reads TGTGCCAGCAGTTACCGAACTGAGACAGCTAACTATGGCTACACCTTC. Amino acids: CASSYRTETANYGYTF.

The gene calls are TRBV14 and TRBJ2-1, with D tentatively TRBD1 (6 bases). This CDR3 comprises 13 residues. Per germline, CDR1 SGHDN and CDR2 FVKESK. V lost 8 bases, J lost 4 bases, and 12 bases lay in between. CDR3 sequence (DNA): TGTGCCAGCTCCCGAGACAGGTACAATGAGCAGTTCTTC. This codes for CASSRDRYNEQFF.

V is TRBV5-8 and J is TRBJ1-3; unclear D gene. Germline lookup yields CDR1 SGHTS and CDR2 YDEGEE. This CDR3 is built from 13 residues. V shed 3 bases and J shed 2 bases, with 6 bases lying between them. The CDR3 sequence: CASSSDTGNTIYF. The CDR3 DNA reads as TGTGCCAGCAGCTCCGACACTGGAAACACCATATATTTT. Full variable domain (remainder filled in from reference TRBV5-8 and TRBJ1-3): EAGVTQSPTHLIKTRGQQATLRCSPISGHTSVYWYQQALGLGLQFLLWYDEGEERNRGNFPPRFSGRQFPNYSSELNVNALELEDSALYLCASSSDTGNTIYFGEGSWLTVV.

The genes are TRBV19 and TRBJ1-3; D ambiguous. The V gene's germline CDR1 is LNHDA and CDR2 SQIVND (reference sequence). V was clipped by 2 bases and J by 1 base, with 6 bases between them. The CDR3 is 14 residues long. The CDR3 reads CASSILGSGNTIYF. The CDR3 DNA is TGTGCCAGTAGTATACTAGGATCTGGAAACACCATATATTTT.

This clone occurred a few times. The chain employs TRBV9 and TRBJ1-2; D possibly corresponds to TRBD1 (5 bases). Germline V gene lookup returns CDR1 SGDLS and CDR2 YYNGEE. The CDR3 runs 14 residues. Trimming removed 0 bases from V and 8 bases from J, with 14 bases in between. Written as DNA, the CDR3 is TGTGCCAGCAGCGTAGGAGGAGGGGAAGGCGGCTACACCTTC. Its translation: CASSVGGGEGGYTF.

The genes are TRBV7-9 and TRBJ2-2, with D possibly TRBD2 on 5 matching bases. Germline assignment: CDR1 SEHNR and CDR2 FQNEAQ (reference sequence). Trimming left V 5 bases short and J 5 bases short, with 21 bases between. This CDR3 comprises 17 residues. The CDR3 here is CASSAATRQLGTGELFF. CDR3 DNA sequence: TGTGCCAGCAGCGCGGCAACTAGGCAGCTGGGGACCGGGGAGCTGTTTTTT. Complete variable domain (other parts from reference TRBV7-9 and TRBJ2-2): DTGVSQNPRHKITKRGQNVTFRCDPISEHNRLYWYRQTLGQGPEFLTYFQNEAQLEKSRLLSDRFSAERPKGSFSTLEIQRTEQGDSAMYLCASSAATRQLGTGELFFGEGSRLTVL.

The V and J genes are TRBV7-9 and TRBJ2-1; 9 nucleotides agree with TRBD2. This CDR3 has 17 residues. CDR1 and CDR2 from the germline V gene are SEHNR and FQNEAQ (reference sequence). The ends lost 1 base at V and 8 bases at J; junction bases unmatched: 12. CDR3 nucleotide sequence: TGTGCCAGCAGCTTAGAAATGGGTAGCGGGGGAGGCGATGAGCAGTTCTTC. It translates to CASSLEMGSGGGDEQFF. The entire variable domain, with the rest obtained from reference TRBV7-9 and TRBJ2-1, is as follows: DTGVSQNPRHKITKRGQNVTFRCDPISEHNRLYWYRQTLGQGPEFLTYFQNEAQLEKSRLLSDRFSAERPKGSFSTLEIQRTEQGDSAMYLCASSLEMGSGGGDEQFFGPGTRLTVL.

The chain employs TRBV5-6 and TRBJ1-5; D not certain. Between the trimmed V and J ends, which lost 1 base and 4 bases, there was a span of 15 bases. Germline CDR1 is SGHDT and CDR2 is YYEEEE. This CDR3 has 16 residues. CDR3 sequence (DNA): TGTGCCAGCAGCTTGATGGGAGCTGCCCGGAATCAGCCCCAGCATTTT. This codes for CASSLMGAARNQPQHF.

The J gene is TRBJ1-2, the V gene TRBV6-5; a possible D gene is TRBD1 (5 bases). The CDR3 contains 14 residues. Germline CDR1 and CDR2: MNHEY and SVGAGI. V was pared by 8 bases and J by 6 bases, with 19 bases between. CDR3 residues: CASLRWGGVNGYTF. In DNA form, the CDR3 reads TGTGCCAGCCTCCGGTGGGGGGGAGTCAATGGCTACACCTTC.

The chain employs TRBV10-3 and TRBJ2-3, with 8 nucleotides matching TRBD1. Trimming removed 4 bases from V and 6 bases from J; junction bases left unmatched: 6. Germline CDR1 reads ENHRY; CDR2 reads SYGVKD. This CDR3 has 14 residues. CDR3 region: CAISGGQAGDTQYF. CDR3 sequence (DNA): TGTGCCATCAGTGGGGGACAGGCGGGGGATACGCAGTATTTT.

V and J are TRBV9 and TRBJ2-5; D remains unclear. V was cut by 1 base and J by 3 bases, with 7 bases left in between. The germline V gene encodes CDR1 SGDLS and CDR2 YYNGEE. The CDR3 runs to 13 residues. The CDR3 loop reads CASSVPGEETQYF. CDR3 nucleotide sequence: TGTGCCAGCAGCGTACCCGGTGAAGAGACCCAGTACTTC.

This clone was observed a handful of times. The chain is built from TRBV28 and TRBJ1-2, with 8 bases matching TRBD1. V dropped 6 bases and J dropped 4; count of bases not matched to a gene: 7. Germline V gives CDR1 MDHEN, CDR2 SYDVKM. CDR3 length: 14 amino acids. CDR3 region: CASRRTGGFYGYTF. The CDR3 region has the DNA TGTGCCAGCAGACGTACAGGGGGGTTCTATGGCTACACCTTC.

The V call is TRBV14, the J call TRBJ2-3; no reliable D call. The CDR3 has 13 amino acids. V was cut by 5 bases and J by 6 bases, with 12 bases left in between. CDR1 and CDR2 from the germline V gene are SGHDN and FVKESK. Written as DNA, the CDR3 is TGTGCCAGCAGCACCCAGTACGGGGATACGCAGTATTTT. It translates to CASSTQYGDTQYF.

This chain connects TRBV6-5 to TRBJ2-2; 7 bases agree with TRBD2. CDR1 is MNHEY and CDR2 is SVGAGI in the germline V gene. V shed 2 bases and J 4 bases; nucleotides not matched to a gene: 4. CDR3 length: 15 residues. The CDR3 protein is CASSYVGGGTGELFF. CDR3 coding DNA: TGTGCCAGCAGTTACGTGGGGGGGGGCACCGGGGAGCTGTTTTTT.

CDR3 DNA sequence: TGCAGCGCCCGGGTGGCGCCCGATCAGCCCCAGCATTTT. Amino acids: CSARVAPDQPQHF. The chain combines TRBV29-1 with TRBJ1-5; D not resolved. The CDR3 runs to 13 residues. From germline, CDR1 is SQVTM and CDR2 ANQGSEA. The V and J ends lost 7 bases and 5 bases respectively, with 15 bases between them. The full variable domain, completed using reference TRBV29-1 and TRBJ1-5, is SAVISQKPSRDICQRGTSLTIQCQVDSQVTMMFWYRQQPGQSLTLIATANQGSEATYESGFVIDKFPISRPNLTFSTLTVSNMSPEDSSIYLCSARVAPDQPQHFGDGTRLSIL.

The CDR3 is CASSPPSVYGYTF. CDR3 in DNA: TGTGCCAGCAGCCCCCCGAGTGTCTATGGCTACACCTTC. This chain links TRBV5-6 with TRBJ1-2; D not resolved. The CDR3 has 13 amino acids. Between the trimmed V and J ends, which lost 4 bases and 4 bases, there was a span of 11 bases. From germline, CDR1 is SGHDT and CDR2 YYEEEE.

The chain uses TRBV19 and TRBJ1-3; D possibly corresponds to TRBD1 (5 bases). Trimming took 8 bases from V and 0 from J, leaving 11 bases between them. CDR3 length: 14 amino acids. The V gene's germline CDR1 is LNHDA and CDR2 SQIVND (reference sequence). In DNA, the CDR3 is TGTGCCAGTGGGGACGTGGGCTCTGGAAACACCATATATTTT. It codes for CASGDVGSGNTIYF.

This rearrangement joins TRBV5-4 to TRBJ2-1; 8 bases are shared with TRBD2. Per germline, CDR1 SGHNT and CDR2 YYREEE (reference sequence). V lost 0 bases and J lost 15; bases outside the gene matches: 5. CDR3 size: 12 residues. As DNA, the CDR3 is TGTGCCAGCAGCTTGGACGGGGGGGCCGGGTTCTTC. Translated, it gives CASSLDGGAGFF.

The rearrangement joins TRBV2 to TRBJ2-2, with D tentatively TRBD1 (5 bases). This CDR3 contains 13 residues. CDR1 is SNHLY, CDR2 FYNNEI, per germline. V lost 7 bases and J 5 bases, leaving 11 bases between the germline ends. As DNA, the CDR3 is TGTGCCAGCATTCAGGGTTGGACCGGGGAGCTGTTTTTT. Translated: CASIQGWTGELFF.